The rows below give T cell receptor beta chains drawn from one sample of a study of cytomegalovirus exposure and HLA in healthy donors. Assay used: immunoSEQ multiplex PCR; TCRdb lists only in-frame clones, some missing. The data show approximately 220,000 clones, with nearly 80% seen just once and 1.5% to 2% held by the top ten. Sequenced sample: PBMCs. The receptor source for this set is a man in his late teens or twenties in good health and CMV-seronegative. Both conserved end residues are part of each CDR3. D genes are given only for firm matches. Clone sizes are given selectively: once, few, many, or a class where the clone is expanded.

j_call: TRBJ2-7; v_call: TRBV4-3; d_call: TRBD1; clone_size: NA; cdr3_nt: TGCGCCAGCAGCCCCGGGGACAGGGTCTCTCACGAGCAGTACTTC; cdr3_aa: CASSPGDRVSHEQYF
j_call: TRBJ2-7; v_call: TRBV11-2; d_call: TRBD1; clone_size: NA; cdr3_nt: TGTGCCAGCAGCTTAGGCGACAGGGGGTTCTACGAGCAGTACTTC; cdr3_aa: CASSLGDRGFYEQYF
j_call: TRBJ1-1; v_call: TRBV6-1; d_call: NA; clone_size: few; cdr3_nt: TGTGCCAGCAGTGGCAGGCCAACTGAAGCTTTCTTT; cdr3_aa: CASSGRPTEAFF
j_call: TRBJ1-6; v_call: TRBV7-3; d_call: NA; clone_size: few; cdr3_nt: TGTGCCAGCAGCTCTCACCTAGATTCACCCCTCCACTTT; cdr3_aa: CASSSHLDSPLHF
j_call: TRBJ2-1; v_call: TRBV28; d_call: TRBD1; clone_size: few; cdr3_nt: TGTGCCAGCACCTCCCAGCAGGGGGCTTCCTACAATGAGCAGTTCTTC; cdr3_aa: CASTSQQGASYNEQFF
j_call: TRBJ2-7; v_call: TRBV13; d_call: NA; clone_size: NA; cdr3_nt: TGTGCCAGCAGCTTAGTACAGGGACGCTCCTACGAGCAGTACTTC; cdr3_aa: CASSLVQGRSYEQYF
j_call: TRBJ1-6; v_call: TRBV6-1; d_call: NA; clone_size: NA; cdr3_nt: TGTGCCAGCAGTGATCGGCAGGGTGGTAATTCACCCCTCCACTTT; cdr3_aa: CASSDRQGGNSPLHF
j_call: TRBJ2-1; v_call: TRBV28; d_call: TRBD2; clone_size: NA; cdr3_nt: TGTGCCAGCAGACTAGCGGATCACAATGAGCAGTTCTTC; cdr3_aa: CASRLADHNEQFF
j_call: TRBJ2-7; v_call: TRBV6-1; d_call: TRBD2; clone_size: once; cdr3_nt: TGTGCCTTACAGGGGACTAGCGGGAGGGTTAACGAGCAGTACTTC; cdr3_aa: CALQGTSGRVNEQYF
j_call: TRBJ2-5; v_call: TRBV7-2; d_call: TRBD2; clone_size: NA; cdr3_nt: TGTGCCAGCAGCTTAGACACCAGGGAGGGTAACCAGTACTTC; cdr3_aa: CASSLDTREGNQYF
j_call: TRBJ1-6; v_call: TRBV5-1; d_call: TRBD1; clone_size: once; cdr3_nt: TGCGCCAGCAGCAACAGGGGTTCACCCCTCCACTTT; cdr3_aa: CASSNRGSPLHF
j_call: TRBJ1-4; v_call: TRBV11-2; d_call: NA; clone_size: NA; cdr3_nt: TGTGCCAGCAGTTCCGCAGGGGAGGGAAAACTGTTTTTT; cdr3_aa: CASSSAGEGKLFF
j_call: TRBJ2-2; v_call: TRBV7-3; d_call: TRBD1; clone_size: NA; cdr3_nt: TGTGCCAGCAGCCCACAGGGGGCGGTGAGGGAGCTGTTTTTT; cdr3_aa: CASSPQGAVRELFF
j_call: TRBJ2-1; v_call: TRBV7-3; d_call: TRBD2; clone_size: NA; cdr3_nt: TGTGCCAGCAGCCGAGGCTATAGCGGGGACAATGAGCAGTTCTTC; cdr3_aa: CASSRGYSGDNEQFF
j_call: TRBJ2-7; v_call: TRBV5-6; d_call: TRBD1; clone_size: NA; cdr3_nt: TGTGCCAGCAGCGCATCCGGGACAGGTTACGATAAGCAGTACTTC; cdr3_aa: CASSASGTGYDKQYF
j_call: TRBJ2-2; v_call: TRBV5-4; d_call: TRBD1; clone_size: NA; cdr3_nt: TGTGCCAGCAGCTTGCACACAGGGGGCGCGAACACCGGGGAGCTGTTTTTT; cdr3_aa: CASSLHTGGANTGELFF
j_call: TRBJ2-5; v_call: TRBV28; d_call: NA; clone_size: NA; cdr3_nt: TGTGCCAGCAGAGCCGACAGATCGATCCAGTACTTC; cdr3_aa: CASRADRSIQYF
j_call: TRBJ2-1; v_call: TRBV2; d_call: TRBD2; clone_size: NA; cdr3_nt: TGTGCCATCCAGCCTACCTTAGCGGGGACCTACAATGAGCAGTTCTTC; cdr3_aa: CAIQPTLAGTYNEQFF
j_call: TRBJ1-4; v_call: TRBV11-2; d_call: TRBD1; clone_size: NA; cdr3_nt: TGTGCCAGCAGGGGGGACAGTAATGAAAAACTGTTTTTT; cdr3_aa: CASRGDSNEKLFF
j_call: TRBJ1-6; v_call: TRBV4-3; d_call: NA; clone_size: NA; cdr3_nt: TGCGCCAGCAGCCAAGATGAGGGCAACGGAGGGCCCCTCCACTTT; cdr3_aa: CASSQDEGNGGPLHF
j_call: TRBJ2-1; v_call: TRBV10-3; d_call: TRBD2; clone_size: NA; cdr3_nt: TGTGCCATCAGAGAACCCGGGACTAGCGGGGTACACTACAATGAGCAGTTCTTC; cdr3_aa: CAIREPGTSGVHYNEQFF
j_call: TRBJ2-1; v_call: TRBV7-3; d_call: TRBD1; clone_size: NA; cdr3_nt: TGTGCCAGCACCACGCCGGGACAGGACAATGAGCAGTTCTTC; cdr3_aa: CASTTPGQDNEQFF
j_call: TRBJ1-5; v_call: TRBV28; d_call: TRBD1; clone_size: NA; cdr3_nt: TGTGCCAGCAGTTCGACAGGGCTTCCCAATCAGCCCCAGCATTTT; cdr3_aa: CASSSTGLPNQPQHF